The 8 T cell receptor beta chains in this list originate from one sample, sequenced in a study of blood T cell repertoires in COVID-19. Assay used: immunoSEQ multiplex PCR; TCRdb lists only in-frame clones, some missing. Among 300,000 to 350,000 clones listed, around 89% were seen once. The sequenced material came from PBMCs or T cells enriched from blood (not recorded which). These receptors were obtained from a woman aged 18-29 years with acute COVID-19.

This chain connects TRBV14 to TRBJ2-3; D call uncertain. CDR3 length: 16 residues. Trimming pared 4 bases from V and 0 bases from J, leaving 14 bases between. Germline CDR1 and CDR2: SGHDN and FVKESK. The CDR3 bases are TGTGCCAGCAGCCTAACGCGGTACTCTAGCACAGATACGCAGTATTTT. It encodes CASSLTRYSSTDTQYF. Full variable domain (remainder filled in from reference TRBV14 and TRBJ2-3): EAGVTQFPSHSVIEKGQTVTLRCDPISGHDNLYWYRRVMGKEIKFLLHFVKESKQDESGMPNNRFLAERTGGTYSTLKVQPAELEDSGVYFCASSLTRYSSTDTQYFGPGTRLTVL.

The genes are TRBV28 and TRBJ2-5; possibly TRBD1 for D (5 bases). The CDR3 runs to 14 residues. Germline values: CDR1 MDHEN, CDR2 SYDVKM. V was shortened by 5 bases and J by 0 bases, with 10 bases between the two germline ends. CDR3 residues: CASSPTVYQETQYF. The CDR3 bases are TGTGCCAGCAGTCCGACAGTGTACCAAGAGACCCAGTACTTC.

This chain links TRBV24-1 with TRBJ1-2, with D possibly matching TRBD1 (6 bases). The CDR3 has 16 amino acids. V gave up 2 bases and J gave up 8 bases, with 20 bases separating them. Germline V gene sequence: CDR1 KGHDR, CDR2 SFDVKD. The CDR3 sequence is CATSDSRTARADGYTF. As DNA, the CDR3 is TGTGCCACCAGTGATTCCCGGACAGCCAGGGCGGACGGCTACACCTTC.

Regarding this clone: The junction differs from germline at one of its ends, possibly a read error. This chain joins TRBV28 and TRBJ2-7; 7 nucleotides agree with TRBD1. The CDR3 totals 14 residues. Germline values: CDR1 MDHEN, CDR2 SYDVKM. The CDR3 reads CASNLGGQMNEQYF. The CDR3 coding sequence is TGTGCCAGCAATTTAGGGGGACAGATGAACGAGCAGTACTTC.

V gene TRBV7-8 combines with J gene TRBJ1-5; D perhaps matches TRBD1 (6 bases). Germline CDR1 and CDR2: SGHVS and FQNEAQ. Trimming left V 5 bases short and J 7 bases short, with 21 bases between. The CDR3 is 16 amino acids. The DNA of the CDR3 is TGTGCCAGCAGCCCGTCCCGGGACACATACCGGCAGCCCCAGCATTTT. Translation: CASSPSRDTYRQPQHF.

The CDR3 nucleotides read TGTGCCAGCAGTCTACAGGGGAACTCCTACGAGCAGTACTTC. Its protein product is CASSLQGNSYEQYF. The chain links TRBV28 to TRBJ2-7; 7 bases are shared with TRBD1. Germline assignment: CDR1 MDHEN and CDR2 SYDVKM. The J segment lost 0 bases and the V segment lost 5 bases, leaving 4 bases of the junction unmatched. This CDR3 contains 14 residues.

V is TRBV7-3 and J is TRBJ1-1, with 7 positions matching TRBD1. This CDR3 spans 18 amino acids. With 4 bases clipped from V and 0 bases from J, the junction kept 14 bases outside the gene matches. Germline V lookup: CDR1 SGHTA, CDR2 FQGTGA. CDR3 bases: TGTGCCAGCAGCTCGCAACCAGGGGGGACGGCTATGAACACTGAAGCTTTCTTT. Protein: CASSSQPGGTAMNTEAFF. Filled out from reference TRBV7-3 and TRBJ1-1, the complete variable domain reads GAGVSQTPSNKVTEKGKYVELRCDPISGHTALYWYRQSLGQGPEFLIYFQGTGAADDSGLPNDRFFAVRPEGSVSTLKIQRTERGDSAVYLCASSSQPGGTAMNTEAFFGQGTRLTVV.

As DNA, the CDR3 is TGTGCCAGCACCTCCGGGGACAGCATGAACACTGAAGCTTTCTTT. The encoded protein is CASTSGDSMNTEAFF. This rearrangement joins TRBV7-9 to TRBJ1-1, with 7 positions matching TRBD1. The germline V gene has CDR1 SEHNR and CDR2 FQNEAQ (reference sequence). This CDR3 spans 15 amino acids. V was clipped by 7 bases and J by 0 bases; unmatched bases: 8.